This T cell receptor (beta chain) originates from a study of response to subunit inactivated influenza vaccine. TCRdb used MiXCR to reprocess the RT-PCR reads, holding one entry per CDR3 protein. This sample has about 650,000 distinct CDR3 sequences; approximately 14% occur once, and the top ten carry 11%. CDR1 is DFQATT, CDR2 SNEGSKA, per germline (reference sequence). The CDR3 sequence is 14 residues long. The V segment lost 4 bases and the J segment 8 bases; nucleotides outside the gene matches: 6. This clonotype appeared a few times. V is TRBV20-1 and J is TRBJ2-1, with 12 bases aligning to TRBD2. The sequencing here drew on PBMCs from blood, taken 11 to 12 days after vaccination. The source is a man aged 45 to 65 who received an inactivated influenza vaccine. CDR3: CSATQTSGSDEQFF. The DNA for the CDR3 is TGCAGTGCTACCCAGACTAGCGGGAGCGATGAGCAGTTCTTC.